What follows describes a single T cell receptor (beta chain). Participants had their cohort set by participant-reported clinical history. The data were taken from a study of blood T cell repertoires in COVID-19. In the authors' workflow: Estimation of nucleated cell counts was performed using reference gene primer amplification. The repertoire was sequenced with immunoSEQ multiplex PCR; TCRdb's copy has only in-frame clones and lacks some. The V and J calls and clone size were taken over from that table, and D and trimming were inferred from the DNA. The profile covers around 450,000 clones, with around 87% appearing a single time and under 0.85% taken by the ten largest. The CDR3 is 19 residues long. CDR1 and CDR2 (germline): LNHDA, SQIVND (reference sequence). V lost 3 bases, J lost 0 bases, and 18 bases lay in between.

The sequenced sample consisted of PBMCs or T cells enriched from blood (not recorded which). The sequence was obtained from a woman under 30 who had recovered from COVID-19. The rearrangement uses TRBV19 and TRBJ2-6; no reliable D call. CDR3 sequence: CASSIKGLGFPSGANVLTF. CDR3 in DNA: TGTGCCAGTAGTATTAAAGGCCTCGGGTTCCCCTCTGGGGCCAACGTCCTGACTTTC.